The 26 T cell receptor beta chains below all came from one sample that was sequenced in a study of T-cell reconstitution after alpha-beta-depleted transplantation in children. Unique molecular identifiers were built into the TCRbeta library. TCRdb used MiXCR to reprocess the PCR reads, holding one entry per CDR3 protein. The sample lists about 610,000 distinct CDR3 sequences; over 9.5% were seen once. Here the sequenced sample was PBMCs from the stem cell graft donor, taken from the stem cell graft. The receptor set was obtained from a human donor who donated a stem cell graft to a child with acute myeloid leukemia.

The chain joins TRBV5-1 to TRBJ2-3; 14 bases align to TRBD2. J was trimmed by 4 bases and V by 4 bases; bases with no gene match: 11. The CDR3 is 18 amino acids. CDR1 and CDR2 (germline): SGHRS, YFSETQ. The CDR3 loop is CASSLGLAGGGGPDTQYF. The CDR3 bases are TGCGCCAGCAGCCTAGGACTAGCGGGAGGCGGGGGACCAGATACGCAGTATTTT.

This clonotype turned up a few times. The chain employs TRBV6-2 or TRBV6-3 and TRBJ2-7; maybe TRBD1 (6 bases). V was cut by 6 bases and J by 0 bases, with 18 bases left in between. This CDR3 is 16 amino acids long. Germline values: CDR1 MNHEY, CDR2 SVGEGT. This chain's CDR3 is CASRKGRDTISYEQYF. In DNA, the CDR3 is TGTGCCAGCAGAAAGGGCCGGGACACCATCTCCTACGAGCAGTACTTC.

To note about this clonotype: The CDR3 carries no conserved terminal phenylalanine or tryptophan, so it likely arises from a read error. The chain links TRBV7-2 to TRBJ1-6; D is possibly TRBD1 (5 bases). The CDR3 is made up of 14 amino acids. Germline values: CDR1 SGHTA, CDR2 FQGNSA. V lost 2 bases and J 7 bases, leaving 9 bases between the germline ends. The CDR3 DNA reads as TGTGCCAGCAGCTTACAGGGCGGGAATTCACCCCTCCACGTT. Its protein product is CASSLQGGNSPLHV.

This clonotype was detected a few times. CDR3 sequence (DNA): TGTGCCAGCAGTGCAACGTGGTACGAGCAGTACTTC. It codes for CASSATWYEQYF. The gene calls are TRBV6-2 or TRBV6-3 and TRBJ2-7; no firm D call. Germline V lookup: CDR1 MNHEY, CDR2 SVGEGT. The CDR3 spans 12 residues. The V gene lost 5 bases and the J gene lost 4 bases, with 9 bases spanning the gap.

At least ten counts were recorded for this clonotype. The V call is TRBV4-2, the J call TRBJ2-1; 9 bases line up with TRBD2. Trimming took 0 bases from V and 10 from J; bases not matched to a gene: 13. CDR3 length: 17 residues. CDR1 is LGHNA, CDR2 YNFKEQ, per germline. CDR3 DNA: TGTGCCAGCAGCCAAGAAAGGGTGGGGCTAGCGGGAAACGAGCAGTTCTTC. Its translation: CASSQERVGLAGNEQFF.

The chain couples TRBV25-1 to TRBJ2-5; perhaps TRBD2 as D (5 bases). Germline V lookup: CDR1 MGHDK, CDR2 SYGVNS. The CDR3 is made up of 15 amino acids. Trimming cost V 1 base and J 1 base, with 10 bases left between them. The CDR3 sequence: CASSEFRGLQETQYF. CDR3 bases: TGTGCCAGCAGTGAATTTCGAGGACTCCAAGAGACCCAGTACTTC.

This clonotype was detected many times. The V gene is TRBV4-3, the J gene TRBJ2-5; 7 bases match TRBD1. The CDR3 contains 15 residues. V lost 0 bases to trimming and J lost 5 bases; unmatched junction nucleotides: 6. Germline CDR1 and CDR2: LGHNA and YSLEER. The CDR3 here is CASSQEPGTVETQYF. In DNA, the CDR3 is TGCGCCAGCAGCCAAGAACCCGGGACAGTGGAGACCCAGTACTTC.

This clonotype was observed at least ten times. The chain is built from TRBV24-1 and TRBJ2-1, with 10 bases that match TRBD1. Germline lookup yields CDR1 KGHDR and CDR2 SFDVKD. This CDR3 has 18 amino acids. The junction had 15 bases not matched to a gene; V was cut back by 3 bases and J by 8 bases. DNA of the CDR3: TGTGCCACCAGTGATAGACTGAGCGGGACAGGGGTCGGTCATGAGCAGTTCTTC. Amino acids: CATSDRLSGTGVGHEQFF.

This clonotype was counted only a few times. The CDR3 sequence: CASSSSGRPADTQYF. As DNA, the CDR3 is TGTGCCAGCAGCTCCAGCGGGAGGCCGGCAGATACGCAGTATTTT. V usage is TRBV7-2 and J usage is TRBJ2-3; 9 bases are shared with TRBD2. J lost 4 bases, V lost 4 bases, and 6 bases had no gene match. This CDR3 is built from 15 residues. The germline CDR1 and CDR2 sequences are SGHTA and FQGNSA.

The chain couples TRBV3-1 to TRBJ2-5; perhaps TRBD2 as D (6 bases). Germline V gives CDR1 LGHDT, CDR2 YNNKEL (reference sequence). V dropped 0 bases and J dropped 1 base, with 9 bases sitting between them. The CDR3 runs 15 residues. The CDR3 is CASSQEDGGQETQYF. In DNA form, the CDR3 reads TGTGCCAGCAGCCAAGAGGACGGGGGCCAAGAGACCCAGTACTTC.

This clonotype was seen more than once but under ten times. The V call is TRBV28, the J call TRBJ2-5, with D possibly matching TRBD2 (5 bases). This CDR3 has 14 residues. The V and J ends lost 3 bases and 6 bases respectively, with 14 bases between them. The germline V gene encodes CDR1 MDHEN and CDR2 SYDVKM. As DNA, the CDR3 is TGTGCCAGCAGTTTTGATCGGAGGCTAAAGACCCAGTACTTC. Amino acid sequence: CASSFDRRLKTQYF.

This clonotype was recorded a few times. CDR3 in amino acids: CSATRGTLKVDTQYF. CDR3 coding DNA: TGCAGTGCTACGAGAGGGACTCTCAAGGTAGATACGCAGTATTTT. V is TRBV20-1 and J is TRBJ2-3, with D perhaps TRBD2 (6 bases). With 4 bases removed from V and 5 bases from J, the gap between germline ends came to 19 bases. The CDR3 totals 15 residues. Germline V CDR1 and CDR2: DFQATT, SNEGSKA (reference sequence).

The sample holds a few counts of this clonotype. The chain recombines TRBV9 with TRBJ1-6; perhaps TRBD1 as D (6 bases). Looked up from germline, CDR1 is SGDLS and CDR2 is YYNGEE. The CDR3 runs 14 residues. V was cut by 0 bases and J by 8 bases, with 9 bases left in between. This CDR3 is CASSVAGADSPLHF. The DNA of the CDR3 is TGTGCCAGCAGCGTAGCAGGGGCGGATTCACCCCTCCACTTT.

The chain employs TRBV6-1 and TRBJ1-2, with D hard to call. CDR1 is MNHNS and CDR2 is SASEGT in the germline V gene. This CDR3 has 13 residues. Deletions cut 5 bases from V and 4 bases from J, with 11 bases between. The CDR3 is CASSPQDGYGYTF. The CDR3 DNA reads as TGTGCCAGCAGTCCCCAGGACGGCTATGGCTACACCTTC.

This rearrangement joins TRBV6-2 or TRBV6-3 to TRBJ1-5; TRBD1 matches at 10 bases. Germline V gives CDR1 MNHEY, CDR2 SVGEGT. This CDR3 contains 17 residues. V shed 2 bases and J 7 bases; nucleotides not matched to a gene: 11. The CDR3 nucleotides are TGTGCCAGCAGTTACCCCCAACGACAGGGGGCTTTGCAGCCCCAGCATTTT. Translating gives CASSYPQRQGALQPQHF.

The chain links TRBV6-2 or TRBV6-3 to TRBJ2-3; 12 bases are a match to TRBD2. The junction had 14 bases not matched to a gene; V was cut back by 5 bases and J by 8 bases. Germline assignment: CDR1 MNHEY and CDR2 SVGEGT. The CDR3 contains 17 residues. The CDR3 loop is CASSPPGLAGTRATQYF. The CDR3 coding sequence is TGTGCCAGCAGTCCCCCAGGACTAGCGGGGACTCGGGCTACGCAGTATTTT.

At least ten counts were recorded for this clonotype. The V gene is TRBV6-5, the J gene TRBJ2-2, with 8 bases that match TRBD1. V was pared by 2 bases and J by 4 bases, with 6 bases of the junction left unmatched. CDR1 and CDR2 from the germline V gene are MNHEY and SVGAGI. The CDR3 has 16 residues. CDR3: CASSYGTGATTGELFF. For the CDR3, the DNA is TGTGCCAGCAGTTACGGGACAGGAGCGACCACCGGGGAGCTGTTTTTT.

The sample holds a few counts of this clonotype. The J gene is TRBJ2-1, the V gene TRBV30; D gene ambiguous. Germline V gene lookup returns CDR1 GTSNPN and CDR2 SVGIG (reference sequence). Trimming pared 2 bases from V and 4 bases from J, leaving 12 bases between. This CDR3 has 14 residues. The CDR3, as DNA: TGTGCCTGGAGTCGTCGCATAGGTTACAATGAGCAGTTCTTC. Translation gives CAWSRRIGYNEQFF.

This clonotype was seen only a few times. V and J are TRBV24-1 and TRBJ2-1, with 10 positions matching TRBD2. The CDR3 has 16 residues. The V segment lost 3 bases and the J segment 6 bases; nucleotides outside the gene matches: 7. In germline, CDR1 is KGHDR, CDR2 SFDVKD. This CDR3 is CATSDPGSGRSNEQFF. The CDR3 nucleotides read TGTGCCACCAGTGATCCCGGTAGCGGGAGGTCCAATGAGCAGTTCTTC.

The rearrangement links TRBV20-1 to TRBJ1-1; a weak D match, TRBD1 (5 bases). CDR1 DFQATT and CDR2 SNEGSKA come from the germline V gene (reference sequence). The V and J ends lost 1 base and 1 base respectively, with 10 bases between them. This CDR3 is 14 amino acids long. CDR3 protein: CSARVGVGNTEAFF. In nucleotides, the CDR3 is TGCAGTGCTAGAGTAGGGGTCGGGAACACTGAAGCTTTCTTT.

This clonotype has only a few counts. The chain recombines TRBV9 with TRBJ2-1; possibly TRBD2 for D (6 bases). Between the trimmed V and J ends, which lost 0 bases and 2 bases, there was a span of 12 bases. The CDR3 has 16 residues. Germline V gives CDR1 SGDLS, CDR2 YYNGEE. CDR3: CASSVAAGVTYNEQFF. The DNA for the CDR3 is TGTGCCAGCAGCGTAGCAGCGGGCGTAACCTACAATGAGCAGTTCTTC.

This clonotype was seen a few times. The V gene is TRBV6-5, the J gene TRBJ2-3, with D perhaps matching TRBD1 or TRBD2 (5 bases each). CDR1 MNHEY and CDR2 SVGAGI come from the germline V gene. The CDR3 loop spans 16 amino acids. V dropped 4 bases and J dropped 1 base, with 15 bases sitting between them. The CDR3 DNA follows: TGTGCCAGCAGTTCCTCCGGGGCCCTAGGCACAGATACGCAGTATTTT. Its protein is CASSSSGALGTDTQYF.

Only a few counts were recorded for this clonotype. This chain joins TRBV7-9 and TRBJ2-3; TRBD1 or TRBD2 may be the D gene (5 bases each). Germline loops: CDR1 SEHNR, CDR2 FQNEAQ (reference sequence). V was clipped by 1 base and J by 0 bases, with 11 bases between them. The CDR3 is made up of 16 amino acids. The CDR3 loop reads CASSLVLGRSTDTQYF. The CDR3 bases are TGTGCCAGCAGCTTAGTACTGGGACGGAGCACAGATACGCAGTATTTT.

This clonotype came up many times. J is TRBJ2-2 and V is TRBV29-1; 14 bases map to TRBD2. This CDR3 has 18 residues. In germline, CDR1 is SQVTM, CDR2 ANQGSEA. Trimming took 8 bases from V and 1 from J; bases not matched to a gene: 12. Here the CDR3 reads CSCPIPGLAGVNTGELFF. The CDR3 bases are TGCAGCTGTCCGATCCCGGGACTAGCGGGAGTGAACACCGGGGAGCTGTTTTTT.

This clonotype has a count of ten or more. This chain links TRBV15 with TRBJ2-2; TRBD2 matches at 9 bases. The CDR3 length is 14 residues. Germline-derived CDR1 and CDR2 are LNHNV and YYDKDF (reference sequence). The junction had 3 bases not matched to a gene; V was cut back by 9 bases and J by 1 base. The CDR3 DNA sequence: TGTGCCACGCTAGCGGGGATGAACACCGGGGAGCTGTTTTTT. Protein sequence: CATLAGMNTGELFF.

This clonotype was counted a single time. The conserved closing phenylalanine or tryptophan is absent in this CDR3, likely reflecting a read error. This chain connects TRBV28 to TRBJ1-2, with a weak D call TRBD1 (6 bases). Germline values: CDR1 MDHEN, CDR2 SYDVKM. V was shortened by 6 bases and J by 6 bases, with 20 bases between the two germline ends. This CDR3 comprises 15 residues. The CDR3 DNA reads TGTGCCAGCAGAGCATACCTCGGACAGATTCATGGCTACACCCTC. Its translation is CASRAYLGQIHGYTL.